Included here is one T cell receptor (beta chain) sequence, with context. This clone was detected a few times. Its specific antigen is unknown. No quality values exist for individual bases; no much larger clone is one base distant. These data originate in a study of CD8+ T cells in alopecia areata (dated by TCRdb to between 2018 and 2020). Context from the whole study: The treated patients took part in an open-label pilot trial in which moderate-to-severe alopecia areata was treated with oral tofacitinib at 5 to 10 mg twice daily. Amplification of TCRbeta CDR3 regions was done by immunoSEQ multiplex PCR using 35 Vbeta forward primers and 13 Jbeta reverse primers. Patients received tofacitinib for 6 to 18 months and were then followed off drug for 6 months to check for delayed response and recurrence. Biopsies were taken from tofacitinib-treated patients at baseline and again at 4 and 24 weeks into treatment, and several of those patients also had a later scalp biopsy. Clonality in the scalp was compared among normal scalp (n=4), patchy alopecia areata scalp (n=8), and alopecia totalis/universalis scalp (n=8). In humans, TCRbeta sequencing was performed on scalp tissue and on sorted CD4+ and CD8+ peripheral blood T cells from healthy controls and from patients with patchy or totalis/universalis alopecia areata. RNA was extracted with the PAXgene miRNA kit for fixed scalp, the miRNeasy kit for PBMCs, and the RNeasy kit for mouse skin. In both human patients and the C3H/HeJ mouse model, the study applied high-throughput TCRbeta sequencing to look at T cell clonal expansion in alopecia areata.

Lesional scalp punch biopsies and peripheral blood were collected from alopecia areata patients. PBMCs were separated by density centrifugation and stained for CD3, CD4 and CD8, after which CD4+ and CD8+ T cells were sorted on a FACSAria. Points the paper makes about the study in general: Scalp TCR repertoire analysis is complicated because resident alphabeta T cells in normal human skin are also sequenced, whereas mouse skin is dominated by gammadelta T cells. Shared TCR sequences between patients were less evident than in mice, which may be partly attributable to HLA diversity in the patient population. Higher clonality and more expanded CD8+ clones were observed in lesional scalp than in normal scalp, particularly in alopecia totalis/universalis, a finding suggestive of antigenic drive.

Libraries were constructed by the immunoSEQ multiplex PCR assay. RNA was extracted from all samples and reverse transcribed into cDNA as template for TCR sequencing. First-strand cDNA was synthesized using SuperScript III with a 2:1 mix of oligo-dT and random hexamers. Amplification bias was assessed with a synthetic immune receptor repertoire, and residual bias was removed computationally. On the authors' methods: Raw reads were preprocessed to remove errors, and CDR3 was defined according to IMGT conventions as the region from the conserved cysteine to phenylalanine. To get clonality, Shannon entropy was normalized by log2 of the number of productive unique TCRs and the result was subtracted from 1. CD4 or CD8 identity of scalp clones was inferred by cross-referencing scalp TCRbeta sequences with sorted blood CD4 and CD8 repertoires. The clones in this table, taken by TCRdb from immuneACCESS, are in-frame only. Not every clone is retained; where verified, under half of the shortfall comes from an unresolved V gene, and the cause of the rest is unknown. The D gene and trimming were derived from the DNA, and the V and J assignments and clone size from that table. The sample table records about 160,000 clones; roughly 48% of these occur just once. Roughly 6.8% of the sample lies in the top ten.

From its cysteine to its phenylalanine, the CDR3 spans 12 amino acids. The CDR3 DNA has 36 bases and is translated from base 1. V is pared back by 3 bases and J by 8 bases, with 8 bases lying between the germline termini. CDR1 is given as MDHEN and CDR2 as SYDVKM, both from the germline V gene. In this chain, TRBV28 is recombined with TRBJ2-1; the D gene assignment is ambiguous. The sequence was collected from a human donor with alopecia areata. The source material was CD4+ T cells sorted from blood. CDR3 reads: CASSLLRDEQFF. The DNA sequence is TGTGCCAGCAGTTTGCTACGAGATGAGCAGTTCTTC.